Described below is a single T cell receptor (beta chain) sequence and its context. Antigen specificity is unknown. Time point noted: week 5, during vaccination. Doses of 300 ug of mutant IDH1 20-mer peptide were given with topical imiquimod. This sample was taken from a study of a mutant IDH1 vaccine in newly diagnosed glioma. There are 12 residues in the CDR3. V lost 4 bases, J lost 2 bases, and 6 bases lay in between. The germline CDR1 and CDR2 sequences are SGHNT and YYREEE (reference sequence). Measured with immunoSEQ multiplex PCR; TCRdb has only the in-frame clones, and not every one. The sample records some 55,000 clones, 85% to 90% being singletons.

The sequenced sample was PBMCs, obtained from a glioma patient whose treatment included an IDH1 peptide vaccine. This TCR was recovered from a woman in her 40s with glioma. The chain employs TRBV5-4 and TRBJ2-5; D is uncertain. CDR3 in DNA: TGTGCCAGCAGCAAACCACAAGAGACCCAGTACTTC. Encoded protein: CASSKPQETQYF.